This paragraph reports one T cell receptor beta chain. Its specificity is not known. The sample is drawn from a study of shared clonotypes between healthy human individuals. Study-wide results and limits: Non-shared clonotypes displayed generation probabilities falling below those of clonotypes present in all four donors. Sample collection involved blood only; tissue repertoires are likely different.

Sequencing was performed with immunoSEQ multiplex PCR; in TCRdb, only in-frame clones are kept and a portion is missing. The profile shows 1 million to 1.2 million clones, 77% of them singletons. The CDR3 length is 16 residues. The trim removed 3 bases at V and 4 bases at J, leaving 12 bases unmatched. Germline V gene lookup returns CDR1 MGHDK and CDR2 SYGVNS. The receptor was derived from a young man in good health. Some clones in this sample may be carry-over from other donors' samples. This chain joins TRBV25-1 and TRBJ2-7; 7 bases agree with TRBD2. What was sequenced was memory CD4+ T cells from PBMCs. Indicated subset: CD45RA-negative fraction. CDR3 DNA: TGTGCCAGCAGTGATAGCAGGCTAGCGGTGGGGTACGAGCAGTACTTC. This codes for CASSDSRLAVGYEQYF.